The rows below give T cell receptor beta chains drawn from one sample of a study of blood T cell repertoires in COVID-19. Sequencing was performed with immunoSEQ multiplex PCR; in TCRdb, only in-frame clones are kept and a portion is missing. The sample holds 250,000 or so clones, about 88% seen once. The sample taken for sequencing was peripheral blood. The receptors were gathered from a man younger than 45 with active or convalescent COVID-19. CDR3s include the opening cysteine and the closing phenylalanine or tryptophan. The D gene is left open where the match is weak. Size is omitted from some rows. Given values are once, few, many or a class for expanded clones.

J gene	D gene	clone size	V gene	CDR3 protein	CDR3 DNA
TRBJ1-1	TRBD1	.	TRBV2	CASLGQGNEAFF	TGTGCCAGCCTAGGACAGGGAAATGAAGCTTTCTTT
TRBJ2-1	.	.	TRBV6-4	CASSEDTSSYNEQFF	TGTGCCAGCAGTGAAGACACGAGCTCCTACAATGAGCAGTTCTTC
TRBJ2-5	TRBD1	.	TRBV6-5	CASSSTGTGSKTQYF	TGTGCCAGCAGTTCAACCGGGACAGGGTCAAAGACCCAGTACTTC
TRBJ1-2	.	.	TRBV2	CASSVAPMGGFYGYTF	TGTGCCAGCAGTGTGGCGCCAATGGGAGGGTTTTATGGCTACACCTTC
TRBJ2-5	TRBD1	.	TRBV5-6	CASSSTGAGGFGETQYF	TGTGCCAGCAGCTCCACGGGTGCAGGGGGCTTTGGAGAGACCCAGTACTTC
TRBJ1-2	.	.	TRBV5-6	CASSLWSTSRGYTF	TGTGCCAGCAGCTTGTGGAGTACGTCGAGGGGCTACACCTTC
TRBJ2-2	TRBD2	.	TRBV2	CARRPGGANTGELFF	TGTGCCAGACGGCCCGGGGGGGCCAACACCGGGGAGCTGTTTTTT
TRBJ1-1	TRBD1	once	TRBV27	CASSLSGQGIVAFF	TGTGCCAGCAGTTTATCAGGACAGGGGATAGTAGCTTTCTTT
TRBJ2-7	.	.	TRBV10-2	CASSPGLKPYEQYF	TGCGCCAGCAGTCCGGGACTTAAACCCTACGAGCAGTACTTC
TRBJ1-5	.	.	TRBV5-5	CASSFEAGNQHF	TGTGCCAGCAGCTTTGAAGCAGGCAACCAGCATTTT
TRBJ2-7	.	few	TRBV5-1	CASSFKSPAAEQYF	TGCGCCAGCAGCTTCAAGTCTCCGGCGGCCGAGCAGTACTTC
TRBJ2-1	.	.	TRBV7-2	CASGGGTGDEQFF	TGTGCCAGCGGGGGGGGGACAGGCGACGAGCAGTTCTTC
TRBJ2-5	TRBD1	.	TRBV3-1/TRBV3-2	CASSQALGTDRDLALCQETQYF	TGTGCCAGCAGCCAAGCTTTAGGGACGGACAGGGACCTTGCGCTGTGCCAAGAGACCCAGTACTTC
TRBJ1-1	.	.	TRBV19	CASTAGNTEAFF	TGTGCCAGTACGGCGGGCAACACTGAAGCTTTCTTT
TRBJ2-2	TRBD1	.	TRBV9	CASRDTGGLDTGELFF	TGTGCCAGCAGGGACACAGGGGGCCTGGACACCGGGGAGCTGTTTTTT
TRBJ1-2	.	.	TRBV7-8	CASSLEAGASSGLGYTF	TGTGCCAGCAGCTTAGAGGCGGGGGCGTCATCAGGCCTTGGCTACACCTTC
TRBJ1-5	TRBD1	few	TRBV10-1	CASSELRGLGNQPQHF	TGCGCCAGCAGTGAACTTAGGGGGCTCGGCAATCAGCCCCAGCATTTT
TRBJ1-3	.	.	TRBV2	CASRTTDSGNTIYF	TGTGCCAGCAGGACGACAGACTCTGGAAACACCATATATTTT
TRBJ2-3	.	.	TRBV4-3	CASSPRDTTDTQYF	TGCGCCAGCAGCCCCCGGGACACCACAGATACGCAGTATTTT
TRBJ1-1	.	.	TRBV12-2	CASRLAKGVLMNTEAFF	TGTGCAAGTCGCTTAGCGAAAGGGGTTCTAATGAACACTGAAGCTTTCTTT
TRBJ2-7	.	.	TRBV10-3	CAIGRQDYSYEQYF	TGTGCCATCGGCCGACAGGATTACTCCTACGAGCAGTACTTC
TRBJ2-1	.	.	TRBV7-2	CASSLTAESYNEQFF	TGTGCCAGCAGCTTGACAGCTGAGTCCTACAATGAGCAGTTCTTC
TRBJ1-5	TRBD1	once	TRBV3-1/TRBV3-2	CASSQLQGNQPQHF	TGTGCCAGCAGCCAATTACAGGGGAATCAGCCCCAGCATTTT
TRBJ1-6	TRBD1	.	TRBV10-3	CAISGGQGNSPLHF	TGTGCCATCAGCGGGGGACAGGGAAATTCACCCCTCCACTTT
TRBJ2-5	TRBD2	.	TRBV7-2	CASSFPRTSGGGLWETQYF	TGTGCCAGCAGCTTTCCCCGGACTAGCGGGGGGGGACTTTGGGAGACCCAGTACTTC
TRBJ2-3	TRBD2	.	TRBV2	CASRPSGGTDTQYF	TGTGCCAGCAGACCTAGCGGAGGCACAGATACGCAGTATTTT
TRBJ1-2	.	.	TRBV5-4	CASSLSIDIYGYTF	TGTGCCAGCAGCTTGTCTATTGATATCTATGGCTACACCTTC
TRBJ2-7	.	.	TRBV6-5	CASYGPNEQYF	TGTGCCAGTTATGGCCCCAACGAGCAGTACTTC
TRBJ1-2	TRBD1	.	TRBV27	CASSLSGQRHYGYTF	TGTGCCAGCAGTTTATCGGGACAGCGCCACTATGGCTACACCTTC
TRBJ2-1	.	once	TRBV30	CACRARDEQFF	TGTGCCTGCAGGGCCCGAGATGAGCAGTTCTTC
TRBJ2-7	.	few	TRBV4-1	CASSQVSSNEQYF	TGCGCCAGCAGCCAAGTTTCTAGCAACGAGCAGTACTTC
TRBJ1-4	.	once	TRBV7-9	CASSLHGNEKLFF	TGTGCCAGCAGCTTACACGGGAATGAAAAACTGTTTTTT
TRBJ1-1	TRBD1	.	TRBV18	CASSLRTGGFSFF	TGTGCCAGCTCACTCCGGACAGGGGGCTTTTCTTTCTTT
TRBJ1-1	TRBD1	.	TRBV5-6	CASSLNTGGRLDTEAFF	TGTGCCAGCAGCTTAAATACAGGGGGCAGGTTGGACACTGAAGCTTTCTTT
TRBJ2-6	.	.	TRBV3-1/TRBV3-2	CASSQDISGANVLTF	TGTGCCAGCAGCCAAGACATCTCTGGGGCCAACGTCCTGACTTTC
TRBJ2-1	.	.	TRBV14	CASSQSGGRGDEQFF	TGTGCCAGCAGCCAATCCGGGGGCCGGGGGGATGAGCAGTTCTTC
TRBJ1-4	.	.	TRBV7-6	CASSRGGADREKLFF	TGTGCCAGCAGCCGTGGGGGGGCCGATAGGGAAAAACTGTTTTTT
TRBJ2-2	.	few	TRBV7-8	CASVPLRTEDTGELFF	TGTGCCAGCGTTCCTCTCCGGACAGAAGACACCGGGGAGCTGTTTTTT
TRBJ2-7	.	.	TRBV27	CASSDPDRGGHEQYF	TGTGCCAGCAGTGACCCCGACCGAGGTGGCCACGAGCAGTACTTC
TRBJ1-5	.	once	TRBV18	CASSGNTGRGNQPQHF	TGTGCCAGCTCAGGGAACACAGGGAGAGGCAATCAGCCCCAGCATTTT
TRBJ1-5	.	few	TRBV5-5	CASSLWGEGNQPQHF	TGTGCCAGCAGCTTGTGGGGCGAGGGCAATCAGCCCCAGCATTTT
TRBJ2-7	TRBD1	.	TRBV25-1	CASTGQGVYEQYF	TGTGCCAGCACGGGACAGGGGGTATACGAGCAGTACTTC
TRBJ2-2	.	.	TRBV19	CASSIDRTNTGELFF	TGTGCCAGTAGTATAGACAGGACGAACACCGGGGAGCTGTTTTTT
TRBJ2-1	TRBD1	many	TRBV7-6	CASSFTGGSYNEQFF	TGTGCCAGCAGCTTCACAGGGGGGTCCTACAATGAGCAGTTCTTC
TRBJ2-1	TRBD2	.	TRBV19	CASRTSGGEPYNEQFF	TGTGCCAGTAGGACTAGCGGGGGGGAACCCTACAATGAGCAGTTCTTC
TRBJ1-4	.	.	TRBV5-6	CASSRGGGEKLFF	TGTGCCAGCAGCCGGGGGGGCGGTGAAAAACTGTTTTTT
TRBJ1-3	TRBD1	.	TRBV7-2	CASSLVTGGRAIYF	TGTGCCAGCAGCTTGGTAACAGGGGGCAGAGCCATATATTTT
TRBJ1-5	.	few	TRBV9	CASSVGQDNQPQHF	TGTGCCAGCAGCGTAGGGCAGGACAATCAGCCCCAGCATTTT
TRBJ2-5	.	.	TRBV12-5	CASGFTDTAGLETQYF	TGTGCTAGTGGTTTCACCGATACGGCGGGATTGGAGACCCAGTACTTC
TRBJ1-1	.	.	TRBV14	CASSQDLRGTEAFF	TGTGCCAGCAGCCAAGATCTTAGGGGCACTGAAGCTTTCTTT
TRBJ2-3	TRBD2	.	TRBV30	CAWIGLAGGTDTQYF	TGTGCCTGGATAGGGTTAGCGGGGGGGACAGATACGCAGTATTTT